The entry below describes one T cell receptor (beta chain). What it binds is not known. This sample is part of a study of T cells in localized non-small cell lung cancer. The protocol was immunoSEQ multiplex PCR, while the TCRdb copy is restricted to in-frame clones and leaves out a portion. Here the sample spans about 2,000 clones, around a quarter being singletons. Study-wide results and caveats: Patients showing higher blood T cell density tended to see longer overall survival. Owing to sequencing of a solitary tumor region, heterogeneity cannot be discounted.

The input for sequencing was lung tumor tissue, taken before any cancer treatment. The sequence derives from a man aged 40 to 70 with stage II lung adenocarcinoma.

The CDR3: CAWSGVAGTRLNTQYF. CDR3 DNA: TGTGCCTGGAGTGGTGTGGCGGGAACCCGCCTGAATACGCAGTATTTT. The chain is built from TRBV30 and TRBJ2-3; TRBD2 is a possible D gene (6 bases). The germline CDR1 and CDR2 sequences are GTSNPN and SVGIG (reference sequence). Trimming shortened V by 1 base and J by 7 bases, and 21 bases separated the two germline ends. CDR3 length: 16 amino acids.